These 31 T cell receptor beta chains originate from one sample sequenced in a study of shared clonotypes between healthy human individuals. TCRdb's table, derived via immunoSEQ multiplex PCR, lists solely in-frame clones and lacks some. The table includes around 1.5 million clones, around 98% detected once. The specimen was naive CD4+ T cells sorted from blood. Described subset: CD45RA+ positively selected. The source of these receptors is a man aged 25-45 years in good health.

This chain links TRBV19 with TRBJ1-5; D unclear. The CDR3 runs 14 residues. The V gene's germline CDR1 is LNHDA and CDR2 SQIVND (reference sequence). Trimming pared 6 bases from V and 0 bases from J, leaving 9 bases between. The CDR3 DNA reads as TGTGCCAGTAGCTTCTCGGGTAGCAATCAGCCCCAGCATTTT. It encodes CASSFSGSNQPQHF.

V gene TRBV6-6 combines with J gene TRBJ2-7, with TRBD1 as a possible D gene (6 bases). Trimming took off 7 bases at V and 7 bases at J, with 17 bases between the two ends. Germline loops: CDR1 MNHNY, CDR2 SVGAGI (reference sequence). The length of the CDR3 is 13 residues. CDR3 in amino acids: CASTRDTTGEQYF. CDR3 DNA sequence: TGTGCCAGCACCCGGGACACCACCGGGGAGCAGTACTTC.

The V call is TRBV5-1, the J call TRBJ2-1, with D possibly matching TRBD2 (5 bases). The CDR3 spans 15 residues. The V gene lost 4 bases and the J gene lost 8 bases, with 19 bases spanning the gap. Germline CDR1 reads SGHRS; CDR2 reads YFSETQ. This CDR3 reads CASSPYPSQIDEQFF. The CDR3 DNA sequence: TGCGCCAGCAGCCCGTATCCTAGCCAGATAGATGAGCAGTTCTTC.

This CDR3 reads CASSETMISNYGYTF. In DNA form, the CDR3 reads TGTGCCAGCAGTGAAACCATGATCAGTAACTATGGCTACACCTTC. The rearrangement joins TRBV6-1 to TRBJ1-2; D is undetermined. CDR1 is MNHNS, CDR2 SASEGT, per germline. Trimming took 2 bases from V and 1 from J, leaving 11 bases between them. The CDR3 has 15 residues.

V is TRBV18 and J is TRBJ2-7; TRBD2 is a possible D gene (5 bases). Germline lookup yields CDR1 KGHSH and CDR2 LQKENI. This CDR3 comprises 14 residues. V lost 2 bases and J 4 bases, leaving 12 bases between the germline ends. The CDR3 DNA is TGTGCCAGCTCACCAGAAGTCGGCGGGTACGAGCAGTACTTC. This encodes CASSPEVGGYEQYF.

The rearrangement joins TRBV28 to TRBJ2-3; 8 bases line up with TRBD2. Germline V gene sequence: CDR1 MDHEN, CDR2 SYDVKM. The CDR3 runs 15 residues. V was clipped by 6 bases and J by 1 base; unmatched bases: 6. The CDR3 loop reads CASRALAGRTDTQYF. The CDR3, as DNA: TGTGCCAGCAGGGCCTTAGCGGGGCGCACAGATACGCAGTATTTT.

The gene calls are TRBV10-3 and TRBJ1-2, with 7 bases fitting TRBD1. The germline gives CDR1 ENHRY, CDR2 SYGVKD. CDR3 length equals 13 residues. V was pared by 4 bases and J by 7 bases, with 6 bases of the junction left unmatched. This CDR3 is CAISASGTAGYTF. The CDR3, as DNA: TGTGCCATCAGTGCCTCCGGGACAGCTGGCTACACCTTC.

The V gene is TRBV28, the J gene TRBJ1-1; 7 nucleotides line up with TRBD1. Germline lookup yields CDR1 MDHEN and CDR2 SYDVKM. The CDR3 spans 14 residues. Trimming took 3 bases from V and 5 from J; bases not matched to a gene: 6. Here the CDR3 DNA reads TGTGCCAGCAGTTTTCACAGGGGTCGGACTGAAGCTTTCTTT. Protein: CASSFHRGRTEAFF.

The rearrangement joins TRBV28 to TRBJ2-1; D is ambiguous. The V end was cut by 7 bases, the J end by 3 bases, with 10 bases between. In germline, CDR1 is MDHEN, CDR2 SYDVKM. This CDR3 region has 13 residues. The CDR3 DNA follows: TGTGCCAGCATCGATGACCTCTACAATGAGCAGTTCTTC. It specifies CASIDDLYNEQFF.

The V call is TRBV9, the J call TRBJ2-3; possibly TRBD2 for D (7 bases). The germline V gene encodes CDR1 SGDLS and CDR2 YYNGEE. The CDR3 extends over 22 amino acids. With 2 bases removed from V and 4 bases from J, the gap between germline ends came to 35 bases. For the CDR3, the DNA is TGTGCCAGCAGCGTCGAATCCCGGATAGGAGCTAGCGCCTACGGGGGGCCAGATACGCAGTATTTT. Amino acids: CASSVESRIGASAYGGPDTQYF.

The chain recombines TRBV18 with TRBJ2-5; D could derive from TRBD1 or TRBD2 (5 bases each). Germline V gene lookup returns CDR1 KGHSH and CDR2 LQKENI. The CDR3 spans 16 residues. The germline V and J ends were trimmed by 0 bases and 5 bases, with 16 bases remaining between them. The chain's CDR3 is CASSPPSGRSGETQYF. The CDR3 nucleotides are TGTGCCAGCTCACCACCCTCGGGACGGTCAGGGGAGACCCAGTACTTC. Using reference TRBV18 and TRBJ2-5 for the parts outside the CDR3, the full variable domain is NAGVMQNPRHLVRRRGQEARLRCSPMKGHSHVYWYRQLPEEGLKFMVYLQKENIIDESGMPKERFSAEFPKEGPSILRIQQVVRGDSAAYFCASSPPSGRSGETQYFGPGTRLLVL.

The chain combines TRBV28 with TRBJ2-7; 7 bases match TRBD1. The CDR3 length is 14 residues. V trimming: 5 bases; J trimming: 2 bases; junction bases outside the gene matches: 6. CDR1 MDHEN and CDR2 SYDVKM come from the germline V gene. The CDR3 loop is CASSTGERTYEQYF. As DNA, the CDR3 is TGTGCCAGCAGTACAGGGGAAAGGACCTACGAGCAGTACTTC.

Points on this clone: Within the sample, other DNA sequences also encode this same CDR3. The V gene is TRBV28, the J gene TRBJ1-5; D gene ambiguous. CDR1 is MDHEN and CDR2 is SYDVKM in the germline V gene. The CDR3 runs to 14 residues. V was trimmed by 3 bases and J by 1 base, leaving 7 bases between them. The CDR3 coding sequence is TGTGCCAGCAGTTTGAGAGGGAGCAATCAGCCCCAGCATTTT. Translating gives CASSLRGSNQPQHF.

The CDR3 sequence: CSVPSSGNTIYF. The CDR3 DNA is TGCAGCGTACCTAGCTCTGGAAACACCATATATTTT. This rearrangement joins TRBV29-1 to TRBJ1-3; no firm D call. V was trimmed by 6 bases and J by 0 bases, leaving 6 bases between them. The CDR3 contains 12 residues. The V gene's germline CDR1 is SQVTM and CDR2 ANQGSEA.

This chain uses TRBV29-1 with TRBJ2-1; 8 positions match TRBD2. CDR3 size: 16 residues. Germline CDR1 SQVTM, CDR2 ANQGSEA. J gave up 4 bases and V 5 bases, and 13 bases lay outside the gene matches. The DNA of the CDR3 is TGCAGCGTTTCACCCATGAGCGGGAGAGATTACAATGAGCAGTTCTTC. This sequence encodes CSVSPMSGRDYNEQFF.

The chain is built from TRBV11-2 and TRBJ2-1; the match to TRBD2 covers 10 bases. This CDR3 region has 16 residues. Unmatched junction bases numbered 14, after V lost 6 bases and J lost 9 bases. Germline lookup yields CDR1 SGHAT and CDR2 FQNNGV. In DNA, the CDR3 is TGTGCCAGCAGTCGTTCGTCGGTAGCGGGAGGAGGTGAGCAGTTCTTC. This translates into CASSRSSVAGGGEQFF.

The rearrangement joins TRBV7-2 to TRBJ2-7, with 16 nucleotides matching TRBD2. Unmatched junction bases numbered 7, after V lost 3 bases and J lost 2 bases. Germline V CDR1 and CDR2: SGHTA, FQGNSA. The CDR3 extends over 18 amino acids. CDR3 DNA sequence: TGTGCCAGCAGCTTGGGGACTAGCGGGAGGGCCATGGCCTACGAGCAGTACTTC. This codes for CASSLGTSGRAMAYEQYF.

On this clone: The junction differs from germline at one of its ends, possibly a read error. This sequence joins TRBV28 and TRBJ1-2; D not certain. The CDR3 is 12 amino acids. Germline V lookup: CDR1 MDHEN, CDR2 SYDVKM. The CDR3 protein is CASSSTLGIILF. In nucleotides, the CDR3 is TGTGCCAGCAGTTCCACATTAGGGATTATCCTCTTC.

This chain links TRBV2 with TRBJ2-4; weak D call: TRBD1 (6 bases). V was pared by 4 bases and J by 0 bases, with 16 bases between. The CDR3 is 17 amino acids. Germline CDR1 SNHLY, CDR2 FYNNEI. CDR3 in DNA: TGTGCCAGCAGTGGGTTAGGGGGTCGGATAGCCAAAAACATTCAGTACTTC. It is translated as CASSGLGGRIAKNIQYF. The variable domain in full, completed from reference TRBV2 and TRBJ2-4, reads EPEVTQTPSHQVTQMGQEVILRCVPISNHLYFYWYRQILGQKVEFLVSFYNNEISEKSEIFDDQFSVERPDGSNFTLKIRSTKLEDSAMYFCASSGLGGRIAKNIQYFGAGTRLSVL.

The chain couples TRBV4-1 to TRBJ2-7; D unclear. The CDR3 contains 13 residues. Trimming shortened V by 0 bases and J by 3 bases, and 6 bases separated the two germline ends. CDR1 is MGHRA and CDR2 is YSYEKL in the germline V gene. The CDR3 loop reads CASSQDRFYEQYF. In DNA form, the CDR3 reads TGCGCCAGCAGCCAAGATCGTTTCTACGAGCAGTACTTC.

The V and J genes are TRBV2 and TRBJ2-7, with D possibly TRBD1 on 5 matching bases. Trimming left V 2 bases short and J 6 bases short, with 20 bases between. The CDR3 length is 16 residues. Germline assignment: CDR1 SNHLY and CDR2 FYNNEI. In DNA, the CDR3 is TGTGCCAGCAGTGAAAACGGTCTTCTCCCTGGGGCCGAGCAGTACTTC. This sequence encodes CASSENGLLPGAEQYF.

The chain recombines TRBV5-4 with TRBJ2-7, with D hard to call. From germline, CDR1 is SGHNT and CDR2 YYREEE (reference sequence). This CDR3 is built from 15 residues. Trimming took 0 bases from V and 6 from J, leaving 16 bases between them. CDR3 nucleotide sequence: TGTGCCAGCAGCTTGGCCGGGCCATGGGGATCCGAGCAGTACTTC. Protein: CASSLAGPWGSEQYF.

The chain couples TRBV5-1 to TRBJ2-4, with TRBD2 identical over 8 bases. The CDR3 has 20 amino acids. Germline values: CDR1 SGHRS, CDR2 YFSETQ. After removal of 4 bases from V and 7 bases from J, the junction contained 25 bases not matched to a gene. CDR3 DNA sequence: TGCGCCAGCAGCGGCTCCGGGACGGCAAACCTCCAGCGGGAGTGGAACATTCAGTACTTC. Amino acids: CASSGSGTANLQREWNIQYF.

The chain joins TRBV13 to TRBJ2-5, with D unresolved. The V end was cut by 5 bases, the J end by 1 base, with 2 bases between. From germline, CDR1 is PRHDT and CDR2 FYEKMQ (reference sequence). The CDR3 sequence is 11 residues long. The CDR3 region is CASSPQETQYF. The CDR3 DNA reads TGTGCCAGCAGCCCCCAAGAGACCCAGTACTTC.

DNA for the CDR3: TGTGCCAGCAGTCCGGACAGTTCAATCTACGAGCAGTACTTC. This encodes CASSPDSSIYEQYF. The chain is built from TRBV7-9 and TRBJ2-7, with TRBD1 as a possible D gene (6 bases). The length of the CDR3 is 14 residues. V gave up 6 bases and J gave up 3 bases, with 15 bases separating them. Looked up from germline, CDR1 is SEHNR and CDR2 is FQNEAQ (reference sequence).

This clone appeared once. CDR3 sequence (DNA): TGTGCCAGCAGTTTAAGGGCCCTAGTCCCTAATGAAAAACTGTTTTTT. Translating gives CASSLRALVPNEKLFF. V usage is TRBV27 and J usage is TRBJ1-4; no clear D gene. Germline V gene sequence: CDR1 MNHEY, CDR2 SMNVEV (reference sequence). Trimming stripped 2 bases from V and 3 bases from J, with 13 bases between. The CDR3 extends over 16 amino acids.

The rearrangement links TRBV7-9 to TRBJ2-1, with D unclear. CDR1 and CDR2 (germline): SEHNR, FQNEAQ (reference sequence). V was clipped by 8 bases and J by 4 bases, with 18 bases between them. The CDR3 sequence is 15 residues long. The CDR3 loop reads CASALYSGLYNEQFF. CDR3 coding DNA: TGTGCCAGCGCCCTCTACAGTGGTTTGTACAATGAGCAGTTCTTC.

The chain recombines TRBV10-2 with TRBJ2-3; D uncertain. CDR3 length: 14 amino acids. Trimming pared 10 bases from V and 6 bases from J, leaving 20 bases between. From germline, CDR1 is WSHSY and CDR2 SAAADI. This chain's CDR3 is CATSRRTPEDTQYF. Here the CDR3 DNA reads TGCGCCACCTCCCGGCGGACCCCGGAGGATACGCAGTATTTT.

V gene TRBV9 combines with J gene TRBJ1-4; TRBD1 agrees at 7 bases. The V gene's germline CDR1 is SGDLS and CDR2 YYNGEE. The CDR3 covers 15 residues. V lost 4 bases to trimming and J lost 4 bases; unmatched junction nucleotides: 7. In nucleotides, the CDR3 is TGTGCCAGCAGCCCCCAGGGACAGATTAATGAAAAACTGTTTTTT. Amino acid sequence: CASSPQGQINEKLFF.

On this clone itself: One junction end disagrees with the germline gene, perhaps due to a read error. The V gene is TRBV7-9, the J gene TRBJ2-3; TRBD1 agrees at 9 bases. Germline CDR1 reads SEHNR; CDR2 reads FQNEAQ (reference sequence). The CDR3 length is 16 residues. CDR3 region: CASRKTGGVFTHTQYF. CDR3 DNA: TGTGCCAGCAGGAAAACAGGGGGCGTTTTCACACATACGCAGTATTTT.

V and J are TRBV30 and TRBJ2-7; a weak D match, TRBD2 (6 bases). The CDR3 runs to 13 residues. CDR1 GTSNPN and CDR2 SVGIG come from the germline V gene (reference sequence). V was cut by 7 bases and J by 5 bases, with 18 bases left in between. The CDR3 loop reads CASRGDWSDEQYF. The CDR3 region has the DNA TGTGCCTCTCGCGGGGACTGGAGCGACGAGCAGTACTTC.